The clone carrying this T cell receptor (beta chain) has a count of ten or more. These data belong to a study of Graves' ophthalmopathy and Graves' hyperthyroidism. Each donor who had ophthalmopathy showed moderate-to-severe activity, a CAS of ≥3, a NOSPECS of ≥4, and a duration under 3 months. Germline CDR1 reads SGHRS; CDR2 reads YFSETQ. Trimming stripped 7 bases from V and 2 bases from J, with 9 bases between. The CDR3 totals 12 residues. The sequenced template was RNA, covering the TCR beta CDR3 region. The library came from an HTBI-primed first-round RT-PCR and a second-round multiplex PCR. TCRdb ran MiXCR on the multiplex PCR reads and lists one entry per CDR3 protein. The sample lists hundreds of thousands of distinct CDR3 sequences; roughly 14% were seen once.

This receptor was obtained from a woman aged 25 to 45 with Graves' ophthalmopathy. Sample: blood. The chain combines TRBV5-1 with TRBJ1-1; D is undetermined. The CDR3 bases are TGCGCCAGCCCCCCCATAAACACTGAAGCTTTCTTT. This codes for CASPPINTEAFF.